The 20 T cell receptor beta chains below all came from one sample that was sequenced in a study of T cells in Graves' hyperthyroidism and ophthalmopathy. TCR beta CDR3 sequences were amplified from RNA transcripts. TCR CDR3 regions were first amplified by RT-PCR with HTBI primers. One entry per CDR3 protein, called by TCRdb with MiXCR from the multiplex PCR reads. This sample has about 690,000 distinct CDR3 sequences; 17% occur once, and the top ten carry around a sixth. The sequenced sample consisted of blood. Every receptor here comes from a man aged 50-59 years with Graves' hyperthyroidism.

This clonotype was detected only a few times. The gene calls are TRBV6-1 and TRBJ1-1, with D possibly being TRBD1 (5 bases). Trimming took 7 bases from V and 2 from J, leaving 11 bases between them. This CDR3 comprises 13 residues. The germline V gene encodes CDR1 MNHNS and CDR2 SASEGT. CDR3 nucleotide sequence: TGTGCCAGCACCCGTGGGGGAAACACTGAAGCTTTCTTT. Protein product: CASTRGGNTEAFF.

This clonotype has a count of ten or more. The rearrangement links TRBV30 to TRBJ2-7, with 7 bases matching TRBD1. Germline lookup yields CDR1 GTSNPN and CDR2 SVGIG (reference sequence). The trim removed 0 bases at V and 2 bases at J, leaving 4 bases unmatched. The CDR3 has 14 amino acids. For the CDR3, the DNA is TGTGCCTGGAGTGTCGGGCAGGGGGCCTACGAGCAGTACTTC. Its protein is CAWSVGQGAYEQYF.

This clonotype was counted many times. This chain links TRBV27 with TRBJ2-7; no definite D call. This CDR3 region has 14 residues. Trimming cost V 2 bases and J 3 bases, with 11 bases left between them. The V gene's germline CDR1 is MNHEY and CDR2 SMNVEV (reference sequence). This CDR3 reads CASSLAGMLYEQYF. The CDR3 nucleotides are TGTGCCAGCAGTTTAGCTGGAATGCTCTACGAGCAGTACTTC.

This clonotype was detected many times. The gene calls are TRBV12-3 or TRBV12-4 and TRBJ1-5; TRBD1 agrees at 7 bases. Trimming removed 5 bases from V and 5 bases from J; junction bases left unmatched: 3. The CDR3 is 13 amino acids. The CDR3 region is CASSTTGDQPQHF. The CDR3 bases are TGTGCCAGCAGTACCACAGGGGATCAGCCCCAGCATTTT.

This clonotype came up many times. J is TRBJ2-3 and V is TRBV2, with 7 bases lining up with TRBD1. Germline CDR1 is SNHLY and CDR2 is FYNNEI. CDR3 length: 14 amino acids. V lost 10 bases, J lost 5 bases, and 12 bases stayed unmatched. CDR3 sequence: CANIGGQAVDTQYF. DNA for the CDR3: TGTGCCAACATTGGCGGACAGGCGGTAGATACGCAGTATTTT.

This clonotype was observed many times. The chain couples TRBV3-1 to TRBJ2-5; D ambiguous. This CDR3 has 11 residues. CDR1 and CDR2 from the germline V gene are LGHDT and YNNKEL (reference sequence). The V end lost 1 base, the J end lost 4 bases, and 1 base lay between the germline ends. The DNA of the CDR3 is TGTGCCAGCAGCCAAGCAGAGACCCAGTACTTC. This sequence encodes CASSQAETQYF.

The chain uses TRBV27 and TRBJ2-7; possible D gene TRBD1, 5 bases. This CDR3 has 11 amino acids. CDR1 is MNHEY, CDR2 SMNVEV, per germline (reference sequence). DNA of the CDR3: TGTGCTGTGGGGCTCATCTACGAGCAGTACTTC. Encoded protein: CAVGLIYEQYF.

V gene TRBV18 combines with J gene TRBJ1-1; D unresolved. V dropped 6 bases and J dropped 4 bases, with 12 bases sitting between them. The CDR3 runs 13 residues. CDR1 is KGHSH and CDR2 is LQKENI in the germline V gene. CDR3 in amino acids: CASSASSFTEAFF. The CDR3 nucleotides read TGTGCCAGCTCCGCTTCCTCCTTCACTGAAGCTTTCTTT. The variable domain in full, completed from reference TRBV18 and TRBJ1-1, reads NAGVMQNPRHLVRRRGQEARLRCSPMKGHSHVYWYRQLPEEGLKFMVYLQKENIIDESGMPKERFSAEFPKEGPSILRIQQVVRGDSAAYFCASSASSFTEAFFGQGTRLTVV.

This clonotype came up many times. The V and J genes are TRBV28 and TRBJ2-3, with a weak D call TRBD2 (5 bases). V lost 2 bases and J lost 0, with 6 bases in between. Per germline, CDR1 MDHEN and CDR2 SYDVKM. This CDR3 region has 14 residues. CDR3 DNA: TGTGCCAGCAGTTTAGAGGGTAGCACAGATACGCAGTATTTT. It translates to CASSLEGSTDTQYF.

This clonotype has just a few counts. V is TRBV25-1 and J is TRBJ1-2; 11 bases are shared with TRBD1. With V trimmed by 3 bases and J by 2 bases, 2 bases remained unmatched. The CDR3 consists of 15 residues. Germline CDR1 and CDR2: MGHDK and SYGVNS. CDR3 in DNA: TGTGCCAGCAGTGACCGGGACAGGGGGAACTATGGCTACACCTTC. Amino acid sequence: CASSDRDRGNYGYTF.

This clonotype was seen a few times. V and J are TRBV5-6 and TRBJ1-1, with D uncertain. Germline values: CDR1 SGHDT, CDR2 YYEEEE. The V end was cut by 1 base, the J end by 1 base, with 11 bases between. There are 15 residues in the CDR3. The CDR3, as DNA: TGTGCCAGCAGCTTGAGACGTCAGGCGAACACTGAAGCTTTCTTT. The encoded protein is CASSLRRQANTEAFF.

This clonotype was observed a handful of times. CDR3 sequence reads: CASSPGTSGRVEQFF. The DNA of the CDR3 is TGCGCCAGCAGCCCCGGGACTAGCGGGAGGGTTGAGCAGTTCTTC. The chain carries TRBV5-1 and TRBJ2-1; 16 nucleotides agree with TRBD2. CDR1 is SGHRS, CDR2 YFSETQ, per germline. With 4 bases clipped from V and 9 bases from J, the junction kept 4 bases outside the gene matches. CDR3 length: 15 residues.

This clonotype came up many times. This chain uses TRBV30 with TRBJ2-7; D gene unclear. The CDR3 is made up of 12 amino acids. V shed 4 bases and J shed 1 base, with 8 bases lying between them. Germline CDR1 reads GTSNPN; CDR2 reads SVGIG (reference sequence). The CDR3 DNA reads as TGTGCCTGGATTTTGAGTTCCTACGAGCAGTACTTC. This encodes CAWILSSYEQYF.

This clonotype came up many times. The rearrangement uses TRBV12-3 or TRBV12-4 and TRBJ1-1; the D is unclear. The V and J ends lost 1 base and 1 base respectively, with 7 bases between them. The CDR3 has 14 amino acids. CDR3 protein: CASSLVRQNTEAFF. The DNA of the CDR3 is TGTGCCAGCAGTTTAGTTAGGCAGAACACTGAAGCTTTCTTT.

The chain recombines TRBV20-1 with TRBJ2-3; 10 bases fit TRBD2. The germline CDR1 and CDR2 sequences are DFQATT and SNEGSKA (reference sequence). V shed 0 bases, J shed 1 base, and the junction held 10 bases outside the gene matches. The CDR3 extends over 18 amino acids. This CDR3 is CSARDASGRASGTDTQYF. In DNA, the CDR3 is TGCAGTGCTAGAGATGCCAGCGGGAGGGCCTCTGGCACAGATACGCAGTATTTT.

This clonotype was seen a few times. The chain uses TRBV27 and TRBJ2-7; 8 bases are shared with TRBD2. CDR1 is MNHEY, CDR2 SMNVEV, per germline (reference sequence). CDR3 size: 14 residues. V lost 5 bases, J lost 6 bases, and 9 bases stayed unmatched. This CDR3 reads CASSTPGLVSEQYF. The CDR3 DNA sequence: TGTGCCAGCAGTACACCGGGACTAGTGAGCGAGCAGTACTTC.

This clonotype was detected only a few times. The final CDR3 position lacks the conserved phenylalanine or tryptophan, pointing to a likely read error. The chain joins TRBV7-8 to TRBJ2-5, with D maybe TRBD2 (5 bases). Germline CDR1 reads SGHVS; CDR2 reads FQNEAQ. The CDR3 covers 14 residues. V was trimmed by 5 bases and J by 5 bases, leaving 15 bases between them. CDR3 loop: CASSTSGGGETQYL. DNA for the CDR3: TGTGCCAGCAGCACGTCCGGAGGCGGGGAGACCCAGTACCTC.

In this sample, this clonotype turned up many times. The chain recombines TRBV10-3 with TRBJ2-1, with 10 positions matching TRBD1. Germline lookup yields CDR1 ENHRY and CDR2 SYGVKD. V lost 5 bases, J lost 5 bases, and 12 bases stayed unmatched. The CDR3 loop spans 17 amino acids. Here the CDR3 reads CAISKKTGGENDNEQFF. The CDR3 DNA is TGTGCCATCAGTAAAAAGACAGGGGGCGAAAATGACAATGAGCAGTTCTTC.

This clonotype was seen repeatedly, ten times or more. The chain recombines TRBV11-2 with TRBJ2-7; either TRBD1 or TRBD2 may supply D (5 bases each). Trimming pared 6 bases from V and 2 bases from J, leaving 26 bases between. Germline V gene sequence: CDR1 SGHAT, CDR2 FQNNGV. The CDR3 consists of 18 residues. CDR3 DNA: TGTGCCAGCAGGTCTCGAAAGCAGGGACCTTGGGGAACCTACGAGCAGTACTTC. Translating gives CASRSRKQGPWGTYEQYF.

Ten or more counts support this clonotype. The chain uses TRBV12-3 or TRBV12-4 and TRBJ2-7; D perhaps matches TRBD1 (5 bases). V was pared by 3 bases and J by 9 bases, with 9 bases between. This CDR3 is built from 11 residues. The CDR3 reads CASSLTEGQYF. The CDR3 DNA follows: TGTGCCAGCAGTTTGACAGAAGGGCAGTACTTC.